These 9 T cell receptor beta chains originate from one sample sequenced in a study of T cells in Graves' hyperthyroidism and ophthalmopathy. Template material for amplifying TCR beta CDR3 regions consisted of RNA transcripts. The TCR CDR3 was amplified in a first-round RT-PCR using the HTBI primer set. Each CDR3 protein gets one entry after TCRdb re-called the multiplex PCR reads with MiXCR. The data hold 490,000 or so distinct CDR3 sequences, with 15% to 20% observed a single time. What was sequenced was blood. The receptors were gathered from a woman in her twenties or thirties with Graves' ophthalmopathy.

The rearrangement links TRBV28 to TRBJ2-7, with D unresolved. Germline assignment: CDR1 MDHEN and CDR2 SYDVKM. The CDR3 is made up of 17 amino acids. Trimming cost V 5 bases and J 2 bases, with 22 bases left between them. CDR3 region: CASSPTSARLLAYEQYF. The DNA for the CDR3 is TGTGCCAGCAGTCCGACCAGCGCGCGCCTCCTCGCCTACGAGCAGTACTTC.

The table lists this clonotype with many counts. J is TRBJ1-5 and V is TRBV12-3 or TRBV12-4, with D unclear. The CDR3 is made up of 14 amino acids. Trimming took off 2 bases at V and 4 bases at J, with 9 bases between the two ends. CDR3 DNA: TGTGCCAGCAGTTTAAGTGGCAGGAATCAGCCCCAGCATTTT. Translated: CASSLSGRNQPQHF.

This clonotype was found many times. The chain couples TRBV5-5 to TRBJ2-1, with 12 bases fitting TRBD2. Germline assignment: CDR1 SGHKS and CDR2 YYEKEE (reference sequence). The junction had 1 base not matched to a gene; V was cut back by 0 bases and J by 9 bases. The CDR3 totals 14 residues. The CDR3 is CASSLGLAGAEQFF. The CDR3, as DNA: TGTGCCAGCAGCTTGGGACTAGCGGGAGCTGAGCAGTTCTTC.

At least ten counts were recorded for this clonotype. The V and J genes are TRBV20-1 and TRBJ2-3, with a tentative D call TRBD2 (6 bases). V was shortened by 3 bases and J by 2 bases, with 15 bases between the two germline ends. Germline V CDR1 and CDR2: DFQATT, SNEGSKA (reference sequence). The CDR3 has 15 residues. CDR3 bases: TGCAGTGCTAGGGGGGGATGGGACCTCACAGATACGCAGTATTTT. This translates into CSARGGWDLTDTQYF.

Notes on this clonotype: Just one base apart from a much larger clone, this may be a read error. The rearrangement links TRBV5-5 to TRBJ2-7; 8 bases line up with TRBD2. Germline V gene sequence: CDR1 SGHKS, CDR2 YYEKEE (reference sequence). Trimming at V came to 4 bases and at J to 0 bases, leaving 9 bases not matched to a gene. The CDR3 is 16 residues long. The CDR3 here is CASSPLSAGGSYEQYF. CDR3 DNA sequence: TGTGCCAGCAGCCCCCTCTCGGCGGGGGGCTCCTACGAGCAGTACTTC.

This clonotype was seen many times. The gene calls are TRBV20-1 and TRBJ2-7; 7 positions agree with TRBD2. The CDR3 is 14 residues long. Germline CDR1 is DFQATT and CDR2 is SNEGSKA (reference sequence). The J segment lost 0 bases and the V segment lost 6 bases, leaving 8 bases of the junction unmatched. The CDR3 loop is CSARLAQSSYEQYF. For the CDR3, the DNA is TGCAGTGCCCGACTAGCCCAGAGCTCCTACGAGCAGTACTTC.

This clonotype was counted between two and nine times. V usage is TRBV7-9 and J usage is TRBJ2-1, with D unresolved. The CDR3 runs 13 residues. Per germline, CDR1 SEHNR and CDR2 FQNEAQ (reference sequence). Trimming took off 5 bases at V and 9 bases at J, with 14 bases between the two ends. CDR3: CASSHHPLREQFF. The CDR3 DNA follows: TGTGCCAGCAGCCATCACCCGCTTCGTGAGCAGTTCTTC.

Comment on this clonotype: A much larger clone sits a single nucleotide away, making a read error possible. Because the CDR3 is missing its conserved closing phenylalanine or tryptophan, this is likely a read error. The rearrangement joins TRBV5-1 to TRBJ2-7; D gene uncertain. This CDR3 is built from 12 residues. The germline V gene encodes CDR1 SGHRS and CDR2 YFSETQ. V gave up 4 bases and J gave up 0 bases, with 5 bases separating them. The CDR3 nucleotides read TGCGCCAGCAGCCAGAGCTCCTACGAGCAGTACTCC. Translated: CASSQSSYEQYS.

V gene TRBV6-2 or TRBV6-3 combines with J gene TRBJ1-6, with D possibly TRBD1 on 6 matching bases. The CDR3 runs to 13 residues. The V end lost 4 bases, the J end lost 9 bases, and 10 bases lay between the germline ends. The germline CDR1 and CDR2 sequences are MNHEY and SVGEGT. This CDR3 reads CASSWTESSPLHF. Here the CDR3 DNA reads TGTGCCAGCAGTTGGACAGAAAGTTCACCCCTCCACTTT.